This T cell receptor beta chain was recovered during a study of shared clonotypes between healthy human individuals. Findings and limits, study-wide: Clonotype sharing across donors was expected to vary with sequencing depth.

The assay was immunoSEQ multiplex PCR, and TCRdb's table has in-frame clones only and misses some. The sample lists under 150,000 clones; about 62% were seen once. A remark on this clone: What it binds is not known.

Germline values: CDR1 MGHDK, CDR2 SYGVNS. Trimming took off 6 bases at V and 4 bases at J, with 9 bases between the two ends. The CDR3 runs to 13 residues. The V and J genes are TRBV25-1 and TRBJ2-2; D is unclear. Sequenced material: memory CD8+ T cells sorted from blood. The sample's subset: CD45RO+ cells pooled with CCR7-negative TemRA cells. This TCR was recovered from a woman younger than 45 in good health. The CDR3 loop reads CASRKGSTGELFF. The CDR3 nucleotides are TGTGCCAGCAGGAAGGGTAGCACCGGGGAGCTGTTTTTT.